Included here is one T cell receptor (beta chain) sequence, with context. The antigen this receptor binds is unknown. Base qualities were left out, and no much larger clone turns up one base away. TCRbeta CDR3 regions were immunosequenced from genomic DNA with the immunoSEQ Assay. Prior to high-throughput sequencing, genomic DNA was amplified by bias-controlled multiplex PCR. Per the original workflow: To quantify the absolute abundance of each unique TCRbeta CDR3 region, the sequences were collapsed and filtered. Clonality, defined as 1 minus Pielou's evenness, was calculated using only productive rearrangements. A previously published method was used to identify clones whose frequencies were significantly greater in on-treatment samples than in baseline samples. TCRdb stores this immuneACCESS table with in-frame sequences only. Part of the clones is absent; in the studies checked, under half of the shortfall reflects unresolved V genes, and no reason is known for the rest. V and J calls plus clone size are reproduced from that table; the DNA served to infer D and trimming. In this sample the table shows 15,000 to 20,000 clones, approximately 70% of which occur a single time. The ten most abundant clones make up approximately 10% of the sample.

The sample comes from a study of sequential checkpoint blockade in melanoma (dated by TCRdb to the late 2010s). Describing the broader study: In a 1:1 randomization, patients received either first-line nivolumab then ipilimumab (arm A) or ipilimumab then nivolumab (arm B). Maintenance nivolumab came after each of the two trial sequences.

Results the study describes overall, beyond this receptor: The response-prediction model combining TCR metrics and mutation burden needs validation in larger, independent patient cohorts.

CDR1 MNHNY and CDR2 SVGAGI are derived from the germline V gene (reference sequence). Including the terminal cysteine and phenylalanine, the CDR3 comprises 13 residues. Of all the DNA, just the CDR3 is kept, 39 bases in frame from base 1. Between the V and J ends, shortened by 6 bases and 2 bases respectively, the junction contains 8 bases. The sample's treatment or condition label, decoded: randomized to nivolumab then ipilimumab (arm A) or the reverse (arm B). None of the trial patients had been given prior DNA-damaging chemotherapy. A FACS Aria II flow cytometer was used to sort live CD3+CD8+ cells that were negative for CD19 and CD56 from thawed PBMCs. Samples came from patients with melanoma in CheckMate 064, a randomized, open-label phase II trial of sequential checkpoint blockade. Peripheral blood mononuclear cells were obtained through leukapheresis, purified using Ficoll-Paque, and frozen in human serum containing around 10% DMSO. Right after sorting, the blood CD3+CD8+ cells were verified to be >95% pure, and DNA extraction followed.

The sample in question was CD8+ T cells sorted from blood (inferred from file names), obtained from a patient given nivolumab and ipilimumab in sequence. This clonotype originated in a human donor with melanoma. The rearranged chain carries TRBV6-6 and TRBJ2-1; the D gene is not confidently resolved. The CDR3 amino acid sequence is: CASSSSPYNEQFF. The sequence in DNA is TGTGCCAGCAGCTCGAGTCCCTACAATGAGCAGTTCTTC.